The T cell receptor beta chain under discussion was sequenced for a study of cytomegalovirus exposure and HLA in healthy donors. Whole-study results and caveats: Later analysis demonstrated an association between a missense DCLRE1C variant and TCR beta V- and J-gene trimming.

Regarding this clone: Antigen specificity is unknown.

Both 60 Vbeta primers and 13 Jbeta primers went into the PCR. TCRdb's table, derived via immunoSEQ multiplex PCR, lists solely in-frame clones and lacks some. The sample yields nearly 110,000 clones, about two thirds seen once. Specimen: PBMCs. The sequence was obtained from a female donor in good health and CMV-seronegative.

CDR3 in amino acids: CASLAQGTTNYGYTF. CDR3 DNA sequence: TGTGCCAGTTTGGCACAGGGAACAACTAACTATGGCTACACCTTC. The V and J genes are TRBV19 and TRBJ1-2, with TRBD1 as a possible D gene (6 bases). Trimming took 8 bases from V and 0 from J, leaving 16 bases between them. CDR1 and CDR2 (germline): LNHDA, SQIVND (reference sequence). The CDR3 consists of 15 residues.